Sequencing of this T cell receptor beta chain was carried out in a study of T cells in Graves' hyperthyroidism and ophthalmopathy. Whole-study results and caveats: Progression to ophthalmopathy was predicted a median of approximately 6.4 months early.

From germline, CDR1 is MNHEY and CDR2 SMNVEV (reference sequence). The CDR3 has 17 amino acids. Trimming shortened V by 1 base and J by 0 bases, and 10 bases separated the two germline ends. For this clonotype: Antigen specificity is unknown.

The CDR3 regions of TCR beta were amplified from RNA transcripts. First-round RT-PCR with HTBI primers amplified the TCR CDR3 region. TCRdb re-derived calls from the multiplex PCR reads in MiXCR, one entry per CDR3 protein. The sample holds under 550,000 distinct CDR3 sequences, 20% seen once. This TCR was sampled from a middle-aged man with Graves' ophthalmopathy. This chain uses TRBV27 with TRBJ1-6, with D tentatively TRBD1 (6 bases). The sequenced sample was blood. CDR3 nucleotide sequence: TGTGCCAGCAGTTTATACGGACAGAGCTCCTATAATTCACCCCTCCACTTT. As protein: CASSLYGQSSYNSPLHF.